Presented here are 4 T cell receptor beta chains from one specimen sequenced in a study of blood T cells in healthy people across ages. Next came a second PCR, run for about 6 to 12 cycles, which used a sample-barcoded 5' primer along with a J-beta primer mix. One entry per CDR3 protein, called by TCRdb with MiXCR from the 5' RACE reads. The sample yields fewer than 1,000,000 distinct CDR3 sequences, about 46% seen once. The sequenced material came from blood. These receptors were taken from an older man in good health.

The rearrangement uses TRBV9 and TRBJ2-3; D gene uncertain. With 1 base removed from V and 1 base from J, the gap between germline ends came to 10 bases. Germline CDR1 SGDLS, CDR2 YYNGEE. The CDR3 totals 15 residues. CDR3 DNA sequence: TGTGCCAGCAGCGTACCTAGAGGCGGCACAGATACGCAGTATTTT. This sequence encodes CASSVPRGGTDTQYF.

Turning to this clonotype: A junction boundary mismatches the germline segment, possibly from a read error. The chain uses TRBV4-2 and TRBJ2-5, with 8 bases fitting TRBD2. The CDR3 extends over 18 amino acids. Germline CDR1 and CDR2: LGHNA and YNFKEQ. The CDR3 region has the DNA TGTGTCAGCAGCCCAGGCCGGGGGGGCGCGTTGATGGTAGAGACCCAGTACTTC. Translation: CVSSPGRGGALMVETQYF.

V and J are TRBV9 and TRBJ2-5, with 10 bases that match TRBD2. The CDR3 has 17 residues. Per germline, CDR1 SGDLS and CDR2 YYNGEE. Trimming removed 4 bases from V and 2 bases from J; junction bases left unmatched: 11. CDR3 DNA: TGTGCCAGCAGCCTTGCCGGGGCTAGCGGGGGACAAGAGACCCAGTACTTC. Translation: CASSLAGASGGQETQYF.

The genes are TRBV11-1 and TRBJ2-1; tentative D call: TRBD2 (6 bases). Between the trimmed V and J ends, which lost 3 bases and 7 bases, there was a span of 16 bases. The CDR3 contains 15 residues. The germline gives CDR1 SGHAT, CDR2 FQDESV (reference sequence). The CDR3 DNA sequence: TGTGCCAGCAGCTTGCCGGTACTAGCAAGGAATGAGCAGTTCTTC. It yields the protein CASSLPVLARNEQFF.